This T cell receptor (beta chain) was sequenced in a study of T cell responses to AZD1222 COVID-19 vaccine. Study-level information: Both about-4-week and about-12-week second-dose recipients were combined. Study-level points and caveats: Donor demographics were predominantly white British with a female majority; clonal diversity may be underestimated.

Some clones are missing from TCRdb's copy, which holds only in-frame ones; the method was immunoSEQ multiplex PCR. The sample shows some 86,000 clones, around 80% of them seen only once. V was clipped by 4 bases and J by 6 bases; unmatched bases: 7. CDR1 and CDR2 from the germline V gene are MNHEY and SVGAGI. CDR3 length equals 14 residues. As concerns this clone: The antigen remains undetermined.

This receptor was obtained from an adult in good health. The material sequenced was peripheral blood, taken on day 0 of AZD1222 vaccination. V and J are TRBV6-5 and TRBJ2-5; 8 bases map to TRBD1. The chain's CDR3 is CASSWRQGMKTQYF. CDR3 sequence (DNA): TGTGCCAGCAGTTGGAGACAGGGGATGAAGACCCAGTACTTC.